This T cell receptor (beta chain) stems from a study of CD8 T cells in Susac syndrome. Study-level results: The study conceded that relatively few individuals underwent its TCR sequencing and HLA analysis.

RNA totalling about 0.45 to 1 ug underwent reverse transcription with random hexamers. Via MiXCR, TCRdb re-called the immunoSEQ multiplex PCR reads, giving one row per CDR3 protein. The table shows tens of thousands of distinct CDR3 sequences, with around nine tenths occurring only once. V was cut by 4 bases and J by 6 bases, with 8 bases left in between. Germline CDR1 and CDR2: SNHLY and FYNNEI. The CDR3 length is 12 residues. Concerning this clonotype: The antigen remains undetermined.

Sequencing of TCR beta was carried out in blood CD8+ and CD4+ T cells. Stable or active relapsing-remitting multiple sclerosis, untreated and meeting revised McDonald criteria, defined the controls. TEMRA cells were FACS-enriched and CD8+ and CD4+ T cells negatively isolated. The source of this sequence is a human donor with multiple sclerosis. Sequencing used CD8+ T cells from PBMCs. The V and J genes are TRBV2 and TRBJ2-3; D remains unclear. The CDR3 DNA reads TGTGCCAGCAGTGGGCATCTGGATACGCAGTATTTT. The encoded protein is CASSGHLDTQYF. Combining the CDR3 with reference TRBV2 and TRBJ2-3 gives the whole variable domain EPEVTQTPSHQVTQMGQEVILRCVPISNHLYFYWYRQILGQKVEFLVSFYNNEISEKSEIFDDQFSVERPDGSNFTLKIRSTKLEDSAMYFCASSGHLDTQYFGPGTRLTVL.